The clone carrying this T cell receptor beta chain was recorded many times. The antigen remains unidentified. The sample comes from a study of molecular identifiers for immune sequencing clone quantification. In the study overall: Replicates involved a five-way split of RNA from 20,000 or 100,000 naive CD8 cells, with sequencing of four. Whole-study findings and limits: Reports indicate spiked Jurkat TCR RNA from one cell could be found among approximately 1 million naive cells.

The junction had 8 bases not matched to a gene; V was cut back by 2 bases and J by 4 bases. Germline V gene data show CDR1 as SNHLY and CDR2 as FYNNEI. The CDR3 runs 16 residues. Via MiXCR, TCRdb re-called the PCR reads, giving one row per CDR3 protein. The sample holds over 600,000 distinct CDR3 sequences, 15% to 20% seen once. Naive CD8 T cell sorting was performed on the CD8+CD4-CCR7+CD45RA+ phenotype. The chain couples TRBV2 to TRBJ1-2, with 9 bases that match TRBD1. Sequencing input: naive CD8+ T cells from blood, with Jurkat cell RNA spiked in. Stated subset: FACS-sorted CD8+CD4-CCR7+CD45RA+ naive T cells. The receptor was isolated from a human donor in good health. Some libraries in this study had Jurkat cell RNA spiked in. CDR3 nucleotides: TGTGCCAGCAGTGAAAAGTCCGGGACAGGGATCTATGGCTACACCTTC. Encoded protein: CASSEKSGTGIYGYTF.